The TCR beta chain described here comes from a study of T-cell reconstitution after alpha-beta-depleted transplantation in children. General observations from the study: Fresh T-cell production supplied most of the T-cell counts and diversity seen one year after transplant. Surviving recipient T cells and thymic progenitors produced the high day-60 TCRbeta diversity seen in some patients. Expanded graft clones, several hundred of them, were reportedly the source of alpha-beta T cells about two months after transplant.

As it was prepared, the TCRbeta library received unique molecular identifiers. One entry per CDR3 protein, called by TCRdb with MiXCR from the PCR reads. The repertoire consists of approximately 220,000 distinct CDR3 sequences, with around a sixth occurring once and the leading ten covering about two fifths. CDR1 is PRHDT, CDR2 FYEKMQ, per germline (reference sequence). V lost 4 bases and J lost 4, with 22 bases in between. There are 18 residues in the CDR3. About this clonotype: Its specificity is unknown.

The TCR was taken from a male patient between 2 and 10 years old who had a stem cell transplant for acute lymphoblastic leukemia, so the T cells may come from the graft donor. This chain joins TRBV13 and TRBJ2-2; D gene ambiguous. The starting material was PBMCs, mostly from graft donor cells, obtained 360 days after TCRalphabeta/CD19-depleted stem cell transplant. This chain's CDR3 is CASSSINLSDGATGELFF. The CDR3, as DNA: TGTGCCAGCAGCTCCATTAATCTCAGTGATGGTGCCACCGGGGAGCTGTTTTTT.